This T cell receptor (beta chain) came from a study of PD-1 blockade in mismatch repair-deficient tumors. Study-level information: Patients had around 11 mismatch repair-deficient cancer types and were previously treated and progressing.

The CDR3 covers 15 residues. The germline V gene has CDR1 SGDLS and CDR2 YYNGEE. The junction had 7 bases not matched to a gene; V was cut back by 5 bases and J by 5 bases. Using immunoSEQ multiplex PCR, the repertoire was profiled, and TCRdb retains in-frame clones only, with some absent. Here the sample spans some 120,000 clones, more than 60% being singletons. The sequence came from an adult with mismatch repair-deficient cancer. This sample comprised peripheral blood, obtained roughly 60 weeks after starting pembrolizumab. V usage is TRBV9 and J usage is TRBJ2-3; the match to TRBD2 covers 11 bases. The CDR3, as DNA: TGTGCCAGCAGTCTTAGCGGGAGGGCGGGAGATACGCAGTATTTT. Its protein product is CASSLSGRAGDTQYF.